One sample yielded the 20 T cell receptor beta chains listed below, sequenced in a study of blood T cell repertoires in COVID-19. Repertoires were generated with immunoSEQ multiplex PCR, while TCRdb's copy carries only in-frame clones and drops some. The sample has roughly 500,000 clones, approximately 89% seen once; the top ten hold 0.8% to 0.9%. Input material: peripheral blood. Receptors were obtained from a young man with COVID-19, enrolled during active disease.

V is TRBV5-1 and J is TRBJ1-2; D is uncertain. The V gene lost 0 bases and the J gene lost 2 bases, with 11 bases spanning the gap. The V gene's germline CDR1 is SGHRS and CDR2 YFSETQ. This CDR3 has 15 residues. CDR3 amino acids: CASSLDGLPNYGYTF. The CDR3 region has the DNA TGCGCCAGCAGCTTGGATGGGCTCCCCAACTATGGCTACACCTTC.

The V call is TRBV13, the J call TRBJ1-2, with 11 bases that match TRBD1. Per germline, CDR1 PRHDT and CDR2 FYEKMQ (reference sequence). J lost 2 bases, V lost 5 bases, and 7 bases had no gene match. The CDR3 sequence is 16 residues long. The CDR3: CASSIGQGAGNYGYTF. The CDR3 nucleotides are TGTGCCAGCAGCATCGGACAGGGGGCTGGAAACTATGGCTACACCTTC.

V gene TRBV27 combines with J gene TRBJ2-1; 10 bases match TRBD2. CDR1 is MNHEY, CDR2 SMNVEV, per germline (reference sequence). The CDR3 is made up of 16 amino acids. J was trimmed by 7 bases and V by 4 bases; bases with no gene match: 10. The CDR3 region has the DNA TGTGCCAGCAGTTATCTAGGACTAGCGGCCGGGAATGAGCAGTTCTTC. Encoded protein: CASSYLGLAAGNEQFF.

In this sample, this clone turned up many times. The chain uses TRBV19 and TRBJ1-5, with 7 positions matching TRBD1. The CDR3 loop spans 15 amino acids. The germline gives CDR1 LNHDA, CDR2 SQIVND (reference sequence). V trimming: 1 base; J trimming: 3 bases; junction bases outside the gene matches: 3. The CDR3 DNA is TGTGCCAGTAGTATAGTTCAGGGGGACAATCAGCCCCAGCATTTT. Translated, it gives CASSIVQGDNQPQHF.

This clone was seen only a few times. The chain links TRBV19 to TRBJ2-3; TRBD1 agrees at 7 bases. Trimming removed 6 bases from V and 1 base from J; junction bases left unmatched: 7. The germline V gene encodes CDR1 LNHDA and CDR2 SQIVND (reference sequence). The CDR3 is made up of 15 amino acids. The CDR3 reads CASRATGAGTDTQYF. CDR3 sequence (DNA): TGTGCCAGTAGGGCAACAGGGGCTGGCACAGATACGCAGTATTTT.

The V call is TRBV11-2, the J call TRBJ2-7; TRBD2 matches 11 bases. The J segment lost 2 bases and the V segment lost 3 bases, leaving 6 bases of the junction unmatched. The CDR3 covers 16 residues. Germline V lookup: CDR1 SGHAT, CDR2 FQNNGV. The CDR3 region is CASSFSSGGAAYEQYF. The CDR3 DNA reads TGTGCCAGCAGCTTTAGTAGCGGGGGGGCAGCCTACGAGCAGTACTTC.

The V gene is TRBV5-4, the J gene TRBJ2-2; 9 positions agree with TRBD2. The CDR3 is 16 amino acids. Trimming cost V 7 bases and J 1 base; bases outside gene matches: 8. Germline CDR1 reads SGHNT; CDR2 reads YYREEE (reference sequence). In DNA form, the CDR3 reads TGTGCCAGCGCGACTCGAGCGGGGGGGAACACCGGGGAGCTGTTTTTT. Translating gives CASATRAGGNTGELFF. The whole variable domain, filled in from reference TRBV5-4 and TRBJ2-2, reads ETGVTQSPTHLIKTRGQQVTLRCSSQSGHNTVSWYQQALGQGPQFIFQYYREEENGRGNFPPRFSGLQFPNYSSELNVNALELDDSALYLCASATRAGGNTGELFFGEGSRLTVL.

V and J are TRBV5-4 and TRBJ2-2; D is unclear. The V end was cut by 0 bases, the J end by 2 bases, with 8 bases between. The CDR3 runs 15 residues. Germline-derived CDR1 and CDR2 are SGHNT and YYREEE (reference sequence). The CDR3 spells CASSLGLLNTGELFF. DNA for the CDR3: TGTGCCAGCAGCTTGGGTCTCCTCAACACCGGGGAGCTGTTTTTT.

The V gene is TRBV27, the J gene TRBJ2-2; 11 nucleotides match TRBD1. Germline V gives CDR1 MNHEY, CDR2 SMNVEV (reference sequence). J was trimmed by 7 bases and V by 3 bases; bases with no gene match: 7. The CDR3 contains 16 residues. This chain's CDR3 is CASSFSGQGVSGELFF. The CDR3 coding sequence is TGTGCCAGCAGTTTTTCGGGACAGGGGGTGAGCGGGGAGCTGTTTTTT.

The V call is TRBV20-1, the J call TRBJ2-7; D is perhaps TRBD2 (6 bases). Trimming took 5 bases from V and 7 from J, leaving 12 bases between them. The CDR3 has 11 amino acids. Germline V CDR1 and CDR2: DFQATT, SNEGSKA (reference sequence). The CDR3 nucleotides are TGCAGTGCTTGGAGGGTTTTGGAGCAGTACTTC. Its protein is CSAWRVLEQYF.

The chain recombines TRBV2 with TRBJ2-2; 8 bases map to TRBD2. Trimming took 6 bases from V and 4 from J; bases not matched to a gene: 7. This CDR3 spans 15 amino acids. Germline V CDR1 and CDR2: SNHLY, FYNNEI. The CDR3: CASRPAGVGTGELFF. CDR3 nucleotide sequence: TGTGCCAGCAGACCAGCGGGAGTCGGCACCGGGGAGCTGTTTTTT.

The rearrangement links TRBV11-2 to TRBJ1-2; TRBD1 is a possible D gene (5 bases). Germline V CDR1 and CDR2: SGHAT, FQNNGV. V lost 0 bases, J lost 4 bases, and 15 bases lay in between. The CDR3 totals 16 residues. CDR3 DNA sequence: TGTGCCAGCAGCTTAGACGTTGGACACCTGCCCTATGGCTACACCTTC. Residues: CASSLDVGHLPYGYTF.

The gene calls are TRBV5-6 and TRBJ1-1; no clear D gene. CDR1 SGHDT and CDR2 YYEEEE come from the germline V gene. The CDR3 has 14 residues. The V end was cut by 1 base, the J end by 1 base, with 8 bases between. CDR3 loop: CASSLRSGNTEAFF. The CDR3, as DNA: TGTGCCAGCAGCTTGCGGAGTGGGAACACTGAAGCTTTCTTT.

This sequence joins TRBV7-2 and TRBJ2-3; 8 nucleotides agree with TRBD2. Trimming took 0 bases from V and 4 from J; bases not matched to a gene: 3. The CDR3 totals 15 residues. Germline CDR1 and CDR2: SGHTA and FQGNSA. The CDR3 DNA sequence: TGTGCCAGCAGCTTAGCAGCGGGAGCTGCAGATACGCAGTATTTT. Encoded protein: CASSLAAGAADTQYF.

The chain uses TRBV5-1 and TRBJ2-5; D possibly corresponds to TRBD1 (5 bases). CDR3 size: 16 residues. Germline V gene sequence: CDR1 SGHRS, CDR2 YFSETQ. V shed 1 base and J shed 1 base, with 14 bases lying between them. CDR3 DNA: TGCGCCAGCAGCTTGAGTTCCCAGGGTGGCCAAGAGACCCAGTACTTC. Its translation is CASSLSSQGGQETQYF.

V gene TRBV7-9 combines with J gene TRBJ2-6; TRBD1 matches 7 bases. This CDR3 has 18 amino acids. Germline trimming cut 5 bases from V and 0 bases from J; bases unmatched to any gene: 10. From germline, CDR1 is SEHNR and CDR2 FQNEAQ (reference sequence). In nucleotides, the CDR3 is TGTGCCAGCAGCCGGCGACAGGGCCAAAGCTCTGGGGCCAACGTCCTGACTTTC. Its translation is CASSRRQGQSSGANVLTF. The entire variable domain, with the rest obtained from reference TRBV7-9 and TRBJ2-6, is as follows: DTGVSQNPRHKITKRGQNVTFRCDPISEHNRLYWYRQTLGQGPEFLTYFQNEAQLEKSRLLSDRFSAERPKGSFSTLEIQRTEQGDSAMYLCASSRRQGQSSGANVLTFGAGSRLTVL.

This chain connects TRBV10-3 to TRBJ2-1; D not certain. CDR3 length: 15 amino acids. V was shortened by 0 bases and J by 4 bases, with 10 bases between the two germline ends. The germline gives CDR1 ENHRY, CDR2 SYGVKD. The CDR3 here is CAISESQTGYNEQFF. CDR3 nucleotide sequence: TGTGCCATCAGTGAGTCGCAAACTGGTTACAATGAGCAGTTCTTC.

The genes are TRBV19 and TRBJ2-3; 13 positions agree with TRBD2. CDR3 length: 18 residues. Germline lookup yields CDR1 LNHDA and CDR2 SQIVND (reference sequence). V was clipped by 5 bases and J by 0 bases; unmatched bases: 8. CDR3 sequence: CASSPRTSGSSSTDTQYF. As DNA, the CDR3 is TGTGCCAGTAGTCCAAGGACTAGCGGGAGCTCTAGCACAGATACGCAGTATTTT.

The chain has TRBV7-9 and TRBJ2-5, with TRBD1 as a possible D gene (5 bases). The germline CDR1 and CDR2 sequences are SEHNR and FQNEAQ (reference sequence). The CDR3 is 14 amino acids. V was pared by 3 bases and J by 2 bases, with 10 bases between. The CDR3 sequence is CASSLAGAQETQYF. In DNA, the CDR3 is TGTGCCAGCAGCTTGGCTGGGGCGCAAGAGACCCAGTACTTC. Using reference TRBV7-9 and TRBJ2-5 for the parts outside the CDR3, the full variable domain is DTGVSQNPRHKITKRGQNVTFRCDPISEHNRLYWYRQTLGQGPEFLTYFQNEAQLEKSRLLSDRFSAERPKGSFSTLEIQRTEQGDSAMYLCASSLAGAQETQYFGPGTRLLVL.

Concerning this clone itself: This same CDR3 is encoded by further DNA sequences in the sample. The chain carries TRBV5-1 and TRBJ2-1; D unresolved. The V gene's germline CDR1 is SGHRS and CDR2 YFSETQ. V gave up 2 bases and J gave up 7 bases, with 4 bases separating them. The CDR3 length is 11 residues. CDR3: CASSLLNEQFF. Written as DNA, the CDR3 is TGCGCCAGCAGCTTACTAAATGAGCAGTTCTTC.